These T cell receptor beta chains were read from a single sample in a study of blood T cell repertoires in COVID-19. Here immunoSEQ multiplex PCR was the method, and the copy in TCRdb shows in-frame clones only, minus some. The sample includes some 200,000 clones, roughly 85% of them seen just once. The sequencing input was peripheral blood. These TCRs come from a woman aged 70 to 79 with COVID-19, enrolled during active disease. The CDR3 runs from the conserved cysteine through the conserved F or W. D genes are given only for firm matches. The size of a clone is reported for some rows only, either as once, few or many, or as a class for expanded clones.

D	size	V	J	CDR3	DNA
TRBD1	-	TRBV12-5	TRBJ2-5	CASGSGQGTQETQYF	TGTGCTAGTGGTTCGGGACAGGGGACACAAGAGACCCAGTACTTC
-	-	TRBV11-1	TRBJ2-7	CASSLSSEQYF	TGTGCCAGCAGCTTATCATCCGAGCAGTACTTC
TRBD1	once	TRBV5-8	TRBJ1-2	CASTRGLGTGGYTF	TGTGCCAGCACCAGGGGGTTGGGGACGGGAGGCTACACCTTC
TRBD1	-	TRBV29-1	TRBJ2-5	CSANTGGETQYF	TGCAGCGCCAATACAGGGGGAGAGACCCAGTACTTC
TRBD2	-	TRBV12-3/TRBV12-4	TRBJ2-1	CASRAGVEQFF	TGTGCCAGCAGGGCGGGAGTTGAGCAGTTCTTC
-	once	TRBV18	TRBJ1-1	CASSPPQGEAFF	TGTGCCAGCTCACCACCGCAGGGAGAAGCTTTCTTT
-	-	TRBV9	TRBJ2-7	CASSVGSTGAYEQYF	TGTGCCAGCAGCGTAGGATCGACAGGAGCCTACGAGCAGTACTTC
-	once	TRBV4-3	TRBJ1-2	CASSQDWGGALGYTF	TGCGCCAGCAGCCAAGATTGGGGGGGAGCGCTTGGCTACACCTTC
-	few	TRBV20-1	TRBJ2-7	CSASEGWEQYF	TGCAGTGCTAGCGAGGGATGGGAGCAGTACTTC
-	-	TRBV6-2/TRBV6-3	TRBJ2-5	CASSTPSVGGPYF	TGTGCCAGCAGTACCCCTTCGGTCGGCGGGCCATACTTC
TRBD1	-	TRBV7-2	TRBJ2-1	CASSLRDSPSSYNEQFF	TGTGCCAGCAGCTTAAGGGACAGTCCTAGCTCCTACAATGAGCAGTTCTTC
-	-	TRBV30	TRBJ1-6	CAWSVNSNSPLHF	TGTGCCTGGAGTGTTAACAGTAATTCACCCCTCCACTTT
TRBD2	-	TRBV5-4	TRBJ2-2	CASSLGLASFGGELFF	TGTGCCAGCAGCTTGGGACTAGCGTCATTTGGCGGGGAGCTGTTTTTT
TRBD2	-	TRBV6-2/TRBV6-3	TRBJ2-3	CASSYHHSGRATDTQYF	TGTGCCAGCAGTTACCATCATAGCGGGAGGGCCACAGATACGCAGTATTTT
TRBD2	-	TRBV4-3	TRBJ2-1	CASSQGPGLAGRNEQFF	TGCGCCAGCAGCCAAGGCCCCGGACTAGCGGGCCGTAATGAGCAGTTCTTC
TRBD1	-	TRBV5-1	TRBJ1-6	CASKDRGNSPLHF	TGCGCCAGCAAGGACAGGGGGAATTCACCCCTCCACTTT
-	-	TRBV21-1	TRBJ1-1	CASSTVDRDTLNTEAFF	TGTGCCAGCAGCACCGTAGACCGCGACACTCTGAACACTGAAGCTTTCTTT
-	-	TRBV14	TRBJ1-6	CASSHLPAQGSPLHF	TGTGCCAGCAGCCATTTACCGGCGCAGGGTTCACCCCTCCACTTT
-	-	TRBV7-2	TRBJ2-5	CASSRLGETQYF	TGTGCCAGCAGCCGTCTCGGGGAGACCCAGTACTTC
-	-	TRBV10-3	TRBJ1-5	CAISDKSNQPQHF	TGTGCCATCAGTGATAAGAGTAATCAGCCCCAGCATTTT
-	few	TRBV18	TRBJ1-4	CASSPTGMLNEKLFF	TGTGCCAGCTCACCCACAGGGATGCTTAATGAAAAACTGTTTTTT
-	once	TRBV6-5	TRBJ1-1	CASIKPGHSTEAFF	TGTGCCAGCATTAAACCAGGACACTCCACTGAAGCTTTCTTT
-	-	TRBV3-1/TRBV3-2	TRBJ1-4	CASSQDISEKLFF	TGTGCCAGCAGCCAAGATATTAGCGAAAAACTGTTTTTT
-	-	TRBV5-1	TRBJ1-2	CASSFPDSYYGYTF	TGCGCCAGCAGCTTCCCGGACAGCTACTATGGCTACACCTTC
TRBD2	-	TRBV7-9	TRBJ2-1	CASSPGTSGPGNEQFF	TGTGCCAGCAGCCCCGGGACTAGCGGACCCGGCAATGAGCAGTTCTTC
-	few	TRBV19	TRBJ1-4	CASTDTPTNEKLFF	TGTGCCAGTACCGACACCCCAACTAATGAAAAACTGTTTTTT
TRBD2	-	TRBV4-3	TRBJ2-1	CASSQVWGSGGSNEQFF	TGCGCCAGCAGCCAGGTCTGGGGGAGCGGGGGATCCAATGAGCAGTTCTTC